This T cell receptor (beta chain) was sequenced during a study of vaccination effects on CD4 cells after COVID-19. The assay was immunoSEQ multiplex PCR, and TCRdb's table has in-frame clones only and misses some. The data hold tens of thousands of clones, with around 75% observed a single time. Before any sequencing was done, the ViraFEST assay used viral peptide pools to expand antigen-specific CD4+ T cells. Subsequent to roughly 9 days of culture, CD4+ T cells were isolated. Each participant was given two doses of one vaccine (BNT162b2 or mRNA-1273). Vaccinated recipients, who were negative for nucleocapsid antibodies, had no history of SARS-CoV-2 infection. In its sample, this clone was seen once. As yet, its antigen is unknown. Trimming cost V 5 bases and J 4 bases; bases outside gene matches: 4. This CDR3 has 14 amino acids. CDR1 and CDR2 from the germline V gene are SGHVS and FQNEAQ.

This TCR was sampled from a human donor who received a COVID-19 vaccine. Some clones in this sample may be carry-over from other donors' samples. The sequencing used CD4+ T cells from PBMCs cultured with SARS-CoV-2 spike peptides, collected after COVID-19 vaccination. The chain combines TRBV7-8 with TRBJ1-4, with 7 positions matching TRBD1. In DNA, the CDR3 is TGTGCCAGCAGCCGAGGGGGCGGTAATGAAAAACTGTTTTTT. This translates into CASSRGGGNEKLFF.